The 28 T cell receptor beta chains listed next were all sequenced from one sample in a study of cytomegalovirus exposure and HLA in healthy donors. The PCR contained 60 Vbeta and 13 Jbeta primers. Profiled with immunoSEQ multiplex PCR; TCRdb holds only in-frame clones, not every one. The sample yields about 120,000 clones, under 85% seen once. The sample consisted of PBMCs. The receptors originated from a human donor in good health.

This chain links TRBV19 with TRBJ1-6; no clear D gene. V lost 4 bases and J 3 bases, leaving 7 bases between the germline ends. Germline V gene data show CDR1 as LNHDA and CDR2 as SQIVND (reference sequence). There are 14 residues in the CDR3. This chain's CDR3 is CASSNLGYNSPLHF. CDR3 nucleotide sequence: TGTGCCAGTAGTAACCTCGGCTATAATTCACCCCTCCACTTT.

This chain connects TRBV19 to TRBJ2-4; 7 positions agree with TRBD2. Losses at the gene ends were 3 bases for V and 2 bases for J; bases not matched to a gene: 1. This CDR3 has 14 amino acids. The germline V gene has CDR1 LNHDA and CDR2 SQIVND (reference sequence). The CDR3 region has the DNA TGTGCCAGTAGTATGGGAGGGCCCAAAAACATTCAGTACTTC. Translating it yields CASSMGGPKNIQYF.

About this clone: One end of the junction is discordant with germline, which a read error may explain. The gene calls are TRBV2 and TRBJ2-7; TRBD1 is a possible D gene (5 bases). The CDR3 totals 14 residues. The V gene's germline CDR1 is SNHLY and CDR2 FYNNEI. The CDR3 nucleotides read TGTGCCAGCAGGGAAGACAGACAGCACTACGAGCAGTACTTC. The encoded protein is CASREDRQHYEQYF. Together with reference TRBV2 and TRBJ2-7, the CDR3 gives the full variable domain: EPEVTQTPSHQVTQMGQEVILRCVPISNHLYFYWYRQILGQKVEFLVSFYNNEISEKSEIFDDQFSVERPDGSNFTLKIRSTKLEDSAMYFCASREDRQHYEQYFGPGTRLTVT.

This chain uses TRBV30 with TRBJ2-7; TRBD2 agrees at 14 bases. Losses at the gene ends were 5 bases for V and 4 bases for J; bases not matched to a gene: 22. CDR1 is GTSNPN and CDR2 is SVGIG in the germline V gene (reference sequence). This CDR3 comprises 20 residues. CDR3 protein: CAWARQTGLAGVTNPYEQYF. As DNA, the CDR3 is TGTGCCTGGGCCCGACAGACGGGACTAGCGGGAGTAACCAATCCTTACGAGCAGTACTTC.

There are a few counts of this clone. V is TRBV4-1 and J is TRBJ2-5, with D perhaps matching TRBD1 (6 bases). The J call may be in error: the DNA end matches TRBJ2-7 better. Germline values: CDR1 MGHRA, CDR2 YSYEKL. The CDR3 runs to 15 residues. The CDR3 nucleotides are TGCGCCAGCAGCCGAATTCAGGGGTTCACCTACGAGCAGTACTTC. Protein: CASSRIQGFTYEQYF.

The CDR3 region is CASSIRLAAYEQYF. Written as DNA, the CDR3 is TGTGCCAGTAGTATCCGACTAGCTGCCTACGAGCAGTACTTC. The V call is TRBV19, the J call TRBJ2-5; 7 bases are a match to TRBD2. The J call may be incorrect, as the DNA end agrees better with TRBJ2-7. The germline CDR1 and CDR2 sequences are LNHDA and SQIVND (reference sequence). The CDR3 spans 14 residues.

This clone has only a few counts. V usage is TRBV7-9 and J usage is TRBJ1-1, with D tentatively TRBD1 (5 bases). There are 16 residues in the CDR3. The V end was cut by 5 bases, the J end by 1 base, with 17 bases between. Germline CDR1 and CDR2: SEHNR and FQNEAQ (reference sequence). The CDR3 nucleotides read TGTGCCAGCAGCATTGGAAGCACAGGTGCGAACACTGAAGCTTTCTTT. As protein: CASSIGSTGANTEAFF.

This clone was seen once. The chain combines TRBV11-1 with TRBJ1-1, with TRBD1 identical over 9 bases. Germline lookup yields CDR1 SGHAT and CDR2 FQDESV (reference sequence). The junction had 10 bases not matched to a gene; V was cut back by 4 bases and J by 7 bases. The CDR3 loop spans 15 amino acids. The CDR3 sequence is CASSSLPQGANEAFF. The DNA of the CDR3 is TGTGCCAGCAGCTCCCTCCCACAGGGGGCTAATGAAGCTTTCTTT.

The chain recombines TRBV5-1 with TRBJ2-2; tentatively, D is TRBD2 (5 bases). The ends were cut back, 4 bases at V and 0 bases at J, with 7 bases in the middle. There are 14 residues in the CDR3. From germline, CDR1 is SGHRS and CDR2 YFSETQ. CDR3 DNA sequence: TGCGCCAGCAGCGGACTGACGAACACCGGGGAGCTGTTTTTT. This gives the protein CASSGLTNTGELFF.

The chain uses TRBV27 and TRBJ1-2; no definite D call. The V end lost 4 bases, the J end lost 6 bases, and 18 bases lay between the germline ends. The CDR3 sequence is 15 residues long. CDR1 and CDR2 from the germline V gene are MNHEY and SMNVEV (reference sequence). The CDR3 loop reads CASSSLPGERDGYTF. The CDR3 nucleotides are TGTGCCAGCAGTTCACTGCCCGGGGAAAGGGATGGCTACACCTTC.

This clone was seen a single time. This CDR3 is also generated by other DNA sequences in the sample. The J gene is TRBJ2-5, the V gene TRBV5-6, with D tentatively TRBD1 (6 bases). Per germline, CDR1 SGHDT and CDR2 YYEEEE. Trimming cost V 5 bases and J 5 bases, with 13 bases left between them. The CDR3 runs to 13 residues. The CDR3 protein is CASSLTGWETQYF. The CDR3 DNA is TGTGCCAGCAGTTTAACAGGGTGGGAGACCCAGTACTTC.

About this clone itself: This sample includes further DNA sequences coding for the same CDR3. The chain couples TRBV20-1 to TRBJ2-7; 7 bases are a match to TRBD2. In germline, CDR1 is DFQATT, CDR2 SNEGSKA (reference sequence). The CDR3 spans 11 residues. V lost 3 bases, J lost 7 bases, and 3 bases stayed unmatched. The CDR3 protein is CSASLAEEQYF. CDR3 sequence (DNA): TGCAGTGCTAGCCTAGCGGAGGAGCAGTACTTC.

This chain joins TRBV4-2 and TRBJ2-3; D gene unclear. The V and J ends lost 1 base and 1 base respectively, with 12 bases between them. Germline-derived CDR1 and CDR2 are LGHNA and YNFKEQ. The CDR3 sequence is 16 residues long. CDR3 DNA: TGTGCCAGCAGCCAAGTATGGAGTTATGGCACAGATACGCAGTATTTT. Amino acid sequence: CASSQVWSYGTDTQYF.

This chain joins TRBV5-5 and TRBJ2-6; 8 nucleotides match TRBD1. The V and J ends lost 4 bases and 0 bases, in that order; junction bases with no gene match: 9. The length of the CDR3 is 18 residues. CDR1 SGHKS and CDR2 YYEKEE come from the germline V gene (reference sequence). The CDR3 loop is CASSHRTGTDSGANVLTF. Here the CDR3 DNA reads TGTGCCAGCAGCCACCGGACAGGGACCGACTCTGGGGCCAACGTCCTGACTTTC.

V is TRBV15 and J is TRBJ2-3; tentative D call: TRBD2 (7 bases). Germline-derived CDR1 and CDR2 are LNHNV and YYDKDF (reference sequence). V was trimmed by 0 bases and J by 1 base, leaving 17 bases between them. This CDR3 contains 18 residues. The CDR3 DNA reads as TGTGCCACCAGCAGAGATTATCGGGGGGCCGGGGGCACAGATACGCAGTATTTT. Its protein product is CATSRDYRGAGGTDTQYF.

The chain has TRBV19 and TRBJ2-1; TRBD2 aligns across 8 bases. CDR1 LNHDA and CDR2 SQIVND come from the germline V gene (reference sequence). The CDR3 contains 16 residues. After removal of 6 bases from V and 2 bases from J, the junction contained 9 bases not matched to a gene. CDR3 nucleotides: TGTGCCAGTAGAACCTTAGCGGGGAGGGCCTACAATGAGCAGTTCTTC. It codes for CASRTLAGRAYNEQFF. Based on the CDR3 plus reference TRBV19 and TRBJ2-1, the full variable domain is DGGITQSPKYLFRKEGQNVTLSCEQNLNHDAMYWYRQDPGQGLRLIYYSQIVNDFQKGDIAEGYSVSREKKESFPLTVTSAQKNPTAFYLCASRTLAGRAYNEQFFGPGTRLTVL.

J is TRBJ2-2 and V is TRBV27, with D perhaps TRBD1 (5 bases). Germline CDR1 is MNHEY and CDR2 is SMNVEV (reference sequence). V was clipped by 6 bases and J by 2 bases, with 7 bases between them. The CDR3 runs 13 residues. This CDR3 reads CASRDRNTGELFF. The CDR3 DNA is TGTGCCAGCAGAGACAGAAACACCGGGGAGCTGTTTTTT.

This clone was seen more than once but under ten times. The J gene is TRBJ1-1, the V gene TRBV5-4, with D perhaps matching TRBD1 (5 bases). V was pared by 1 base and J by 1 base, with 8 bases between. Germline CDR1 is SGHNT and CDR2 is YYREEE (reference sequence). This CDR3 has 14 residues. CDR3 coding DNA: TGTGCCAGCAGCTTGTGGGGGGGGAACACTGAAGCTTTCTTT. It encodes CASSLWGGNTEAFF.

This chain connects TRBV6-1 to TRBJ2-7; possible D gene TRBD1, 6 bases. The germline V and J ends were trimmed by 4 bases and 7 bases, with 11 bases remaining between them. Germline values: CDR1 MNHNS, CDR2 SASEGT. This CDR3 region has 12 residues. CDR3 in DNA: TGTGCCAGCAGTGCGGGCGGACAGGAGCAGTACTTC. It is translated as CASSAGGQEQYF.

V is TRBV4-2 and J is TRBJ2-7, with D perhaps TRBD1 (5 bases). Germline V lookup: CDR1 LGHNA, CDR2 YNFKEQ. Trimming cost V 1 base and J 6 bases, with 16 bases left between them. This CDR3 spans 15 amino acids. Written as DNA, the CDR3 is TGTGCCAGCAGCCAAGTTTTCAGGGTACCCTTCGAGCAGTACTTC. Translation: CASSQVFRVPFEQYF.

The chain carries TRBV5-1 and TRBJ2-1, with TRBD2 matching over 9 bases. CDR3 length: 15 amino acids. The ends lost 6 bases at V and 5 bases at J; junction bases unmatched: 9. The germline CDR1 and CDR2 sequences are SGHRS and YFSETQ. As DNA, the CDR3 is TGCGCCAGCAATATGGCGACTAGCGGAAACAATGAGCAGTTCTTC. Its translation: CASNMATSGNNEQFF.

This chain connects TRBV14 to TRBJ1-2, with D hard to call. Trimming took 2 bases from V and 4 from J, leaving 8 bases between them. Per the germline V gene, CDR1 is SGHDN and CDR2 is FVKESK. The length of the CDR3 is 13 residues. The CDR3 here is CASSQSVPYGYTF. CDR3 bases: TGTGCCAGCAGCCAATCGGTCCCCTATGGCTACACCTTC. The whole variable domain, filled in from reference TRBV14 and TRBJ1-2, reads EAGVTQFPSHSVIEKGQTVTLRCDPISGHDNLYWYRRVMGKEIKFLLHFVKESKQDESGMPNNRFLAERTGGTYSTLKVQPAELEDSGVYFCASSQSVPYGYTFGSGTRLTVV.

This clone appeared once. This chain uses TRBV5-4 with TRBJ2-5; 16 positions match TRBD2. This CDR3 contains 16 residues. Germline V lookup: CDR1 SGHNT, CDR2 YYREEE (reference sequence). J gave up 2 bases and V 4 bases, and 2 bases lay outside the gene matches. In DNA, the CDR3 is TGTGCCAGCAGCACGGGACTAGCGGGAGGGCAAGAGACCCAGTACTTC. Its protein product is CASSTGLAGGQETQYF.

This clone appeared a few times. The V gene is TRBV9, the J gene TRBJ2-3, with 7 bases fitting TRBD2. Per the germline V gene, CDR1 is SGDLS and CDR2 is YYNGEE. The CDR3 totals 17 residues. The V and J ends lost 4 bases and 2 bases, in that order; junction bases with no gene match: 13. The CDR3 bases are TGTGCCAGCAGCCCCTATGGTGGCGGGAGTACCACAGATACGCAGTATTTT. Translation gives CASSPYGGGSTTDTQYF.

The V gene is TRBV25-1, the J gene TRBJ1-3, with D possibly being TRBD1 (5 bases). V was clipped by 6 bases and J by 0 bases, with 9 bases between them. Germline V gene data show CDR1 as MGHDK and CDR2 as SYGVNS. The CDR3 is 14 residues long. CDR3 protein: CASRGHGSGNTIYF. Here the CDR3 DNA reads TGTGCCAGCAGGGGGCACGGCTCTGGAAACACCATATATTTT.

For this clone: A junction boundary mismatches the germline segment, possibly from a read error. The rearrangement uses TRBV6-5 and TRBJ2-7, with 10 bases aligning to TRBD1. CDR1 and CDR2 (germline): MNHEY, SVGAGI. The CDR3 has 14 residues. The CDR3, as DNA: TGTGCCAGCAGTTACCGGGACAGGGGCCACGAGCAGCACTTC. The encoded protein is CASSYRDRGHEQHF.

The chain combines TRBV2 with TRBJ1-4; TRBD1 agrees at 7 bases. The CDR3 has 17 residues. Germline V gene data show CDR1 as SNHLY and CDR2 as FYNNEI. Losses at the gene ends were 0 bases for V and 0 bases for J; bases not matched to a gene: 4. This CDR3 is CASSEAGQLTTNEKLFF. Written as DNA, the CDR3 is TGTGCCAGCAGTGAAGCGGGACAGTTAACAACTAATGAAAAACTGTTTTTT.

The V and J genes are TRBV18 and TRBJ2-2; the match to TRBD1 covers 9 bases. CDR1 KGHSH and CDR2 LQKENI come from the germline V gene. Losses at the gene ends were 3 bases for V and 1 base for J; bases not matched to a gene: 3. This CDR3 has 16 amino acids. The CDR3 spells CASSPTGGRNTGELFF. The CDR3 DNA is TGTGCCAGCTCACCGACAGGGGGAAGGAACACCGGGGAGCTGTTTTTT.